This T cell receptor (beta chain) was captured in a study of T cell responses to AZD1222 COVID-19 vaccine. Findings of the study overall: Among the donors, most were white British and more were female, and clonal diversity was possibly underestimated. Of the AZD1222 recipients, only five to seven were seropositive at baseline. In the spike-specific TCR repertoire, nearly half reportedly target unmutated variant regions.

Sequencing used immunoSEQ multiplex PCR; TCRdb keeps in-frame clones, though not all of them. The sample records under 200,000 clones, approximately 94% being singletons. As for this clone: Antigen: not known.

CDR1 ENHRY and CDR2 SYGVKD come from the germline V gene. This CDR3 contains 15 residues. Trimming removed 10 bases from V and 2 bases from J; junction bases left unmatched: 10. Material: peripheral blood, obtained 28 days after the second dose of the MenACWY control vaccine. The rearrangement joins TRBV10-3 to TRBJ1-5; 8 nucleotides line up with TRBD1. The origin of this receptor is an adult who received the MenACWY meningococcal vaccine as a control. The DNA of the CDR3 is TGTGCCACCGGGGGCCCGACAGGGGGCAATCAGCCCCAGCATTTT. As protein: CATGGPTGGNQPQHF.